This TCR beta chain emerged from a study of response to subunit inactivated influenza vaccine. Each CDR3 protein is one row after TCRdb ran MiXCR on the RT-PCR reads. The sample records approximately 520,000 distinct CDR3 sequences, approximately 17% being singletons. There are a few counts of this clonotype. Its target is unknown. Study findings and constraints: That few new T cells are recruited by each seasonal influenza vaccination was the authors' suggestion.

Losses at the gene ends were 4 bases for V and 12 bases for J; bases not matched to a gene: 13. CDR1 is SGHKS, CDR2 YYEKEE, per germline (reference sequence). The CDR3 length is 14 residues. This receptor was taken from a man between 50 and 69 years old who received an inactivated influenza vaccine. Sequencing used CD4+ T cells sorted from PBMCs, obtained around 2 years after vaccination. This chain uses TRBV5-5 with TRBJ2-3; 8 nucleotides align to TRBD2. CDR3 DNA sequence: TGTGCCAGCAGCCCAAGAGGACTAGCTTCTTCCCAGTATTTT. This encodes CASSPRGLASSQYF. Drawing the rest from reference TRBV5-5 and TRBJ2-3, the complete variable domain is DAGVTQSPTHLIKTRGQQVTLRCSPISGHKSVSWYQQVLGQGPQFIFQYYEKEERGRGNFPDRFSARQFPNYSSELNVNALLLGDSALYLCASSPRGLASSQYFGPGTRLTVL.